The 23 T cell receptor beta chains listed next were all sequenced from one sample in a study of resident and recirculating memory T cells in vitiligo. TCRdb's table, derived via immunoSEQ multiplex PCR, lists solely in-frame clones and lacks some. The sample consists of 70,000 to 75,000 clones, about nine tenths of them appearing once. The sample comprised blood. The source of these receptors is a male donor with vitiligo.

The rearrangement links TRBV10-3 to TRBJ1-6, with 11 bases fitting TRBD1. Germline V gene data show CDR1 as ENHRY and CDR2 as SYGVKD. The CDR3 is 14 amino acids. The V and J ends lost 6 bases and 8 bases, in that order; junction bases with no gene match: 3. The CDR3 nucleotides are TGTGCCATCAGGGGGGGACAGGGGGATTCACCCCTCCACTTT. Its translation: CAIRGGQGDSPLHF.

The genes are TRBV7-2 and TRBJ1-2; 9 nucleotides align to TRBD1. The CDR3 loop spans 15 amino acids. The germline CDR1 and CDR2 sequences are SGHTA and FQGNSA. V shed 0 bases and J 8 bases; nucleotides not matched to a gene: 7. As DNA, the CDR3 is TGTGCCAGCAGCTTAGCGGGGACAGGGAACCCAGGCTACACCTTC. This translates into CASSLAGTGNPGYTF. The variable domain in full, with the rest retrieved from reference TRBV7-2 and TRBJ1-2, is GAGVSQSPSNKVTEKGKDVELRCDPISGHTALYWYRQSLGQGLEFLIYFQGNSAPDKSGLPSDRFSAERTGGSVSTLTIQRTQQEDSAVYLCASSLAGTGNPGYTFGSGTRLTVV.

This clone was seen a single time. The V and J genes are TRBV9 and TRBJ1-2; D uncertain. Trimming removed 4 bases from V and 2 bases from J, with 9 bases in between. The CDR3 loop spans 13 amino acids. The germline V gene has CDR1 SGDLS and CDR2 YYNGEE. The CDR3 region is CASSLTPNYGYTF. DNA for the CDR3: TGTGCCAGCAGCCTGACTCCCAACTATGGCTACACCTTC. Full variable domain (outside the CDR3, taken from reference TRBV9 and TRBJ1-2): DSGVTQTPKHLITATGQRVTLRCSPRSGDLSVYWYQQSLDQGLQFLIQYYNGEERAKGNILERFSAQQFPDLHSELNLSSLELGDSALYFCASSLTPNYGYTFGSGTRLTVV.

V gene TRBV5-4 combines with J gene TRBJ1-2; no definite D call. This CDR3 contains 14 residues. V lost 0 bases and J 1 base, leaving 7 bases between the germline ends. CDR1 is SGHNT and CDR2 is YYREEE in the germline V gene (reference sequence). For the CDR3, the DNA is TGTGCCAGCAGCTTGGCCCTCAGTAACTATGGCTACACCTTC. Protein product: CASSLALSNYGYTF.

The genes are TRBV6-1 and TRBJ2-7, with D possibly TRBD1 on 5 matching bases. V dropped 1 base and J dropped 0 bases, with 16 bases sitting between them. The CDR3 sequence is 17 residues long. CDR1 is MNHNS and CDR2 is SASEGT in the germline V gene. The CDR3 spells CASSEGLGQIRSYEQYF. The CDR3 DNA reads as TGTGCCAGCAGTGAAGGTTTAGGACAAATCCGCTCCTACGAGCAGTACTTC.

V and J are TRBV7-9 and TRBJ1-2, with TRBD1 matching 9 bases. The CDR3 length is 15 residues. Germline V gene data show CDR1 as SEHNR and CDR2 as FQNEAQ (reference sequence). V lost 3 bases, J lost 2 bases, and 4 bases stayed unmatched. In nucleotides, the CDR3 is TGTGCCAGCAGCTTCGGGACAGGGCCCAACTATGGCTACACCTTC. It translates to CASSFGTGPNYGYTF.

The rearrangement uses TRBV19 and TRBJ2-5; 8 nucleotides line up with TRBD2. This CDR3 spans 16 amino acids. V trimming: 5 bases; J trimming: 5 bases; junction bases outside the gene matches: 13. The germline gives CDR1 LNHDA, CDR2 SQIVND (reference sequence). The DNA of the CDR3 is TGTGCCAGTAGTGACCCGGGACTAGAGGCTTGGGAGACCCAGTACTTC. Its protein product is CASSDPGLEAWETQYF.

Written as DNA, the CDR3 is TGTGCCAGCAGCGAAAACAGGGGGACCCAGTACTTC. Translation: CASSENRGTQYF. V gene TRBV7-8 combines with J gene TRBJ2-5; TRBD1 aligns across 7 bases. CDR3 length: 12 amino acids. The V gene end was trimmed by 5 bases and the J gene end by 7 bases; junction bases not matched to a gene: 4. Germline V CDR1 and CDR2: SGHVS, FQNEAQ.

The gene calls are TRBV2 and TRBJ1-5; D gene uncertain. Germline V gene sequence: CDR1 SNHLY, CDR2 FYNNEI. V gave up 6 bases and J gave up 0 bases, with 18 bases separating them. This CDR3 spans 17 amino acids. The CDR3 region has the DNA TGTGCCAGCAGACTTCGGGAAGGGCAGTTTAGCAATCAGCCCCAGCATTTT. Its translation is CASRLREGQFSNQPQHF.

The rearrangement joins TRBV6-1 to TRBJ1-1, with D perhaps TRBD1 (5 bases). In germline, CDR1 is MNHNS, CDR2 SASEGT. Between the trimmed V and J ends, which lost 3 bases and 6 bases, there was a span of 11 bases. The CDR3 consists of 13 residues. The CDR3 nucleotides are TGTGCCAGCAGTGACTACCCGGGGGCTGAAGCTTTCTTT. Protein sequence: CASSDYPGAEAFF.

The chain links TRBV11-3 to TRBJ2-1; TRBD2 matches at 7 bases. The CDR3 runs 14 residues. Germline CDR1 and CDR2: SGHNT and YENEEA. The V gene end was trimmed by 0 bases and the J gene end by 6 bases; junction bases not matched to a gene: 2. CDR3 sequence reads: CASSLEWTSNEQFF. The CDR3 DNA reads TGTGCCAGCAGCTTAGAGTGGACTAGCAATGAGCAGTTCTTC.

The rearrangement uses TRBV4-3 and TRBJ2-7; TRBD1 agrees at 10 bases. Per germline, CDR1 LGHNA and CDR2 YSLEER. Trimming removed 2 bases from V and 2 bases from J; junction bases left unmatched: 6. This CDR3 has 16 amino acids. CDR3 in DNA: TGCGCCAGCAGCCAACATAGGACAGGGGGGGCCTACGAGCAGTACTTC. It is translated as CASSQHRTGGAYEQYF.

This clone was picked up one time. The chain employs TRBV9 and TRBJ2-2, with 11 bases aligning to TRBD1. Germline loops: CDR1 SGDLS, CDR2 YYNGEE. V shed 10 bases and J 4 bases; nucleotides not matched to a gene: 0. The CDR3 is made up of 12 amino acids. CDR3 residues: CAGQGATGELFF. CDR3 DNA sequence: TGTGCCGGACAGGGGGCCACCGGGGAGCTGTTTTTT.

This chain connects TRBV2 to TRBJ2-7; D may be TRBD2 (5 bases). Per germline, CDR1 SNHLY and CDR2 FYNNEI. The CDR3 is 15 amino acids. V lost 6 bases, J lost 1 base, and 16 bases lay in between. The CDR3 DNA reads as TGTGCCAGCAGGCCCCCTGTTCTAGCTTCCTACGAGCAGTACTTC. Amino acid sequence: CASRPPVLASYEQYF. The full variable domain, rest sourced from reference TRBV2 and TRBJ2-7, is EPEVTQTPSHQVTQMGQEVILRCVPISNHLYFYWYRQILGQKVEFLVSFYNNEISEKSEIFDDQFSVERPDGSNFTLKIRSTKLEDSAMYFCASRPPVLASYEQYFGPGTRLTVT.

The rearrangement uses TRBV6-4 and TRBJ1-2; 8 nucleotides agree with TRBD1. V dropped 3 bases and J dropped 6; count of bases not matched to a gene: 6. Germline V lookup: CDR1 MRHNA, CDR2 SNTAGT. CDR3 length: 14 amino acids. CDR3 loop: CASSETGTGNGYTF. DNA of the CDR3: TGTGCCAGCAGTGAGACGGGGACAGGTAATGGCTACACCTTC.

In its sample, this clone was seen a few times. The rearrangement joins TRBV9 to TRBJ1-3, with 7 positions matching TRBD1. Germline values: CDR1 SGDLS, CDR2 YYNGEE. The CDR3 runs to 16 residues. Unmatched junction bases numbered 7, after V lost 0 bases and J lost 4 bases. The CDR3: CASSVATGAQGNTIYF. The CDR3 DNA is TGTGCCAGCAGCGTAGCTACAGGGGCGCAGGGAAACACCATATATTTT.

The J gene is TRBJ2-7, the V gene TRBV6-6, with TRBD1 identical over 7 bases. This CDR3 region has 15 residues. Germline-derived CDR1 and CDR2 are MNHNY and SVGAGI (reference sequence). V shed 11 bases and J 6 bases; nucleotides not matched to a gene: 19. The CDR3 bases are TGTGCCGCCATGCAAGGGGGCCGAGGATTGAGCGAGCAGTACTTC. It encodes CAAMQGGRGLSEQYF.

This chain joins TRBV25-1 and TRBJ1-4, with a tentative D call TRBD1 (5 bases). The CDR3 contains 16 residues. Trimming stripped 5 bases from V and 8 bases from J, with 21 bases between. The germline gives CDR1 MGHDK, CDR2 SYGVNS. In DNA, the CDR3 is TGTGCCAGCAGTTTTTTGGTAGGGGTTAGGGGCGAAAAACTGTTTTTT. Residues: CASSFLVGVRGEKLFF.

CDR3 in DNA: TGTGCCAGCAGCTTAGGATACGGAGCCAAAAACATTCAGTACTTC. Its translation is CASSLGYGAKNIQYF. The chain couples TRBV11-2 to TRBJ2-4, with D unresolved. The germline gives CDR1 SGHAT, CDR2 FQNNGV. V was shortened by 1 base and J by 0 bases, with 7 bases between the two germline ends. This CDR3 is 15 amino acids long.

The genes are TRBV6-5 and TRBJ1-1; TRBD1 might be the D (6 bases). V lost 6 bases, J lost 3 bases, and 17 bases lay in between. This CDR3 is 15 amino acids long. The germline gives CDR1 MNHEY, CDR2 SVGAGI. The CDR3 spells CASSLTAGGYTEAFF. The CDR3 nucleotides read TGTGCCAGCAGCCTCACCGCGGGGGGCTACACTGAAGCTTTCTTT.

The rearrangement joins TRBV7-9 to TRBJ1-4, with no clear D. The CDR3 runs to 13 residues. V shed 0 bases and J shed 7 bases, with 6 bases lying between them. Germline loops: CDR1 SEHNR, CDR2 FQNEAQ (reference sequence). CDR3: CASSLARLEKLFF. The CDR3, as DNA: TGTGCCAGCAGCTTAGCCAGACTTGAAAAACTGTTTTTT.

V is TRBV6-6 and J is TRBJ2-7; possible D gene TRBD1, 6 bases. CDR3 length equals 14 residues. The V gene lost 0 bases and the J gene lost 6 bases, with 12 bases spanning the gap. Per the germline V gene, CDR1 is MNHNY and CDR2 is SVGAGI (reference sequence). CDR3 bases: TGTGCCAGCAGTTACTCGTCGACAGGCCCCGAGCAGTACTTC. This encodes CASSYSSTGPEQYF.

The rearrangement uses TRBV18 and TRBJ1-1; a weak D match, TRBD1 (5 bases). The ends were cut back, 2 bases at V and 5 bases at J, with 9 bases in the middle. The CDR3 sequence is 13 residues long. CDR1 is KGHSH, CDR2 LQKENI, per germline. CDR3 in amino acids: CASSPRGITEAFF. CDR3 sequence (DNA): TGTGCCAGCTCACCAAGGGGTATAACTGAAGCTTTCTTT.